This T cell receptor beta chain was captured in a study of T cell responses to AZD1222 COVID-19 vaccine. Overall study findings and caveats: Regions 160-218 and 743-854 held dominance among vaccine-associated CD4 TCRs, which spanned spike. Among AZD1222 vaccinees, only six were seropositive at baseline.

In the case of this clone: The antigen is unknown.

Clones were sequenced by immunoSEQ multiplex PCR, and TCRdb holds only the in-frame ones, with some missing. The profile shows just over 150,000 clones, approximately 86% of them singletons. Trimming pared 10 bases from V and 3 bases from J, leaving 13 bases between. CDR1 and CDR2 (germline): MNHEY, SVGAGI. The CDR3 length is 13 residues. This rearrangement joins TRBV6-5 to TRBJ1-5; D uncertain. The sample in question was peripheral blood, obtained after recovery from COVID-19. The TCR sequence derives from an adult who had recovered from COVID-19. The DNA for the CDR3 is TGTGCCATCTCCACAGAATACAATCAGCCCCAGCATTTT. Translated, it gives CAISTEYNQPQHF.